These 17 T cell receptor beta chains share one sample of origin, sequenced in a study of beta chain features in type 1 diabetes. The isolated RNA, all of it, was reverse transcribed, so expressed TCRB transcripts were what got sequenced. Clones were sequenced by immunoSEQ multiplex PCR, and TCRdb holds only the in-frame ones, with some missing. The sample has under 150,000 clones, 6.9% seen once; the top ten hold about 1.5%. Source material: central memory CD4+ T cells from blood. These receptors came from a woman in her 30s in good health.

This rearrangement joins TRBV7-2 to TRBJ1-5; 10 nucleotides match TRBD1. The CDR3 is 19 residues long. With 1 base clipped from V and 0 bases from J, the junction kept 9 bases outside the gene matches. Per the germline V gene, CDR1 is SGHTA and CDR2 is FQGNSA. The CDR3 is CASSLGGQGFGPSNQPQHF. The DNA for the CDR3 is TGTGCCAGCAGCTTAGGGGGACAGGGGTTCGGTCCTAGCAATCAGCCCCAGCATTTT.

CDR3 in amino acids: CSVRDLEQYF. Written as DNA, the CDR3 is TGCAGCGTGCGGGACCTCGAGCAGTACTTC. The chain joins TRBV29-1 to TRBJ2-7; the D gene is possibly TRBD2 (6 bases). CDR3 size: 10 residues. Between the trimmed V and J ends, which lost 6 bases and 6 bases, there was a span of 9 bases. The germline CDR1 and CDR2 sequences are SQVTM and ANQGSEA.

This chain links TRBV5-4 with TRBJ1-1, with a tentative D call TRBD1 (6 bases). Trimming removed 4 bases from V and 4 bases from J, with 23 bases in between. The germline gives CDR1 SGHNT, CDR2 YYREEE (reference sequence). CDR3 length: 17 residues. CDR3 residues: CASSQRLLREGGTEAFF. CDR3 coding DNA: TGTGCCAGCAGCCAGCGGTTGCTCAGGGAAGGGGGCACTGAAGCTTTCTTT.

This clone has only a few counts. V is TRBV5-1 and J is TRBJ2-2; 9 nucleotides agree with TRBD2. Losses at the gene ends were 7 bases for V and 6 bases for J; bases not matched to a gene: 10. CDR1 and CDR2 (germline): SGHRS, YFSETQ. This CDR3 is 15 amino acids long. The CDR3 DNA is TGCGCCAGCTCCCACATAGCGGGAGATTCCGGGGAGCTGTTTTTT. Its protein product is CASSHIAGDSGELFF.

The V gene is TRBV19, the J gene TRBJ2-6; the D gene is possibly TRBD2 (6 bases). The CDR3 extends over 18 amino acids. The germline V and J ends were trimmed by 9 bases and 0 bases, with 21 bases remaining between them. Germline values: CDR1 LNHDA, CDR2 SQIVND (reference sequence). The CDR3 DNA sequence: TGTGCCAGCCGAAAACGAGGGGAGGACTTCTCTGGGGCCAACGTCCTGACTTTC. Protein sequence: CASRKRGEDFSGANVLTF.

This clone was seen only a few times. The CDR3 loop is CASSEVTANQPQHF. CDR3 nucleotide sequence: TGTGCCAGCAGTGAAGTCACAGCCAATCAGCCCCAGCATTTT. The chain uses TRBV2 and TRBJ1-5; D gene uncertain. CDR1 and CDR2 from the germline V gene are SNHLY and FYNNEI. The CDR3 has 14 amino acids. V lost 1 base and J lost 3, with 7 bases in between.

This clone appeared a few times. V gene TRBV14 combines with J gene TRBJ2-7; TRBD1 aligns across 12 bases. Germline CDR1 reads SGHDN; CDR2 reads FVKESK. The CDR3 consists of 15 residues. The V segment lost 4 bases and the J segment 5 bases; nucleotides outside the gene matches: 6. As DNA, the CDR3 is TGTGCCAGCAGCCGACCGGGACAGGGGGCCCACGAGCAGTACTTC. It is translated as CASSRPGQGAHEQYF.

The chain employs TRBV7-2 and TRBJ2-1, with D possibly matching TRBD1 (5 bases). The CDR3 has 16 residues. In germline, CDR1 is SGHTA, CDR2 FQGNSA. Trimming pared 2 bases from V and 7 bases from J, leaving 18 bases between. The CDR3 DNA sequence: TGTGCCAGCAGCTTACAGGGCATTGGGGCGACAAATGAGCAGTTCTTC. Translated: CASSLQGIGATNEQFF.

CDR3: CASRMGTGGYEQYF. The CDR3 bases are TGTGCCAGCCGGATGGGGACAGGGGGTTACGAGCAGTACTTC. The V call is TRBV6-5, the J call TRBJ2-7, with TRBD1 identical over 11 bases. The V gene's germline CDR1 is MNHEY and CDR2 SVGAGI. This CDR3 is 14 amino acids long. V shed 8 bases, J shed 4 bases, and the junction held 7 bases outside the gene matches.

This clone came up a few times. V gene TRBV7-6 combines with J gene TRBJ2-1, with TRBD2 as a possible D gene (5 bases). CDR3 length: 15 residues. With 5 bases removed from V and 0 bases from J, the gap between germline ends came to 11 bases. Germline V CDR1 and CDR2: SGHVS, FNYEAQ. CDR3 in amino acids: CASSRSGNSYNEQFF. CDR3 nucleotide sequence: TGTGCCAGCAGCCGAAGCGGCAACTCCTACAATGAGCAGTTCTTC.

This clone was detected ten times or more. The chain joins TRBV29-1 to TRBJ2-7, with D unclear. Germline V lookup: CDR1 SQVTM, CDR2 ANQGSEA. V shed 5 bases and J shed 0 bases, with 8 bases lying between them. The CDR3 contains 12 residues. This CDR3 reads CSVSKSSYEQYF. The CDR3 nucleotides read TGCAGCGTTTCTAAAAGCTCCTACGAGCAGTACTTC.

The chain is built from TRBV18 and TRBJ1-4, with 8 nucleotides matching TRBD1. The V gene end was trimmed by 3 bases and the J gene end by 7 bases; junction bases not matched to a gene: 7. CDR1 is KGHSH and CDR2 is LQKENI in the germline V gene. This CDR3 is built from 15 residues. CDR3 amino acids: CASSPQQGGSEKLFF. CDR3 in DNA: TGTGCCAGCTCACCGCAACAGGGGGGGTCTGAAAAACTGTTTTTT.

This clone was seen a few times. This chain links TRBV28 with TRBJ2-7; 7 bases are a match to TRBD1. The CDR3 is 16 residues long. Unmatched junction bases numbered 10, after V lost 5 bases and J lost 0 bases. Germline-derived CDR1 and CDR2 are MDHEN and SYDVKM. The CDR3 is CASSPRGTVSSYEQYF. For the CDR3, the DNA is TGTGCCAGCAGTCCCAGAGGGACAGTCTCCTCCTACGAGCAGTACTTC. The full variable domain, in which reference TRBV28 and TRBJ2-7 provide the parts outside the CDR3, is DVKVTQSSRYLVKRTGEKVFLECVQDMDHENMFWYRQDPGLGLRLIYFSYDVKMKEKGDIPEGYSVSREKKERFSLILESASTNQTSMYLCASSPRGTVSSYEQYFGPGTRLTVT.

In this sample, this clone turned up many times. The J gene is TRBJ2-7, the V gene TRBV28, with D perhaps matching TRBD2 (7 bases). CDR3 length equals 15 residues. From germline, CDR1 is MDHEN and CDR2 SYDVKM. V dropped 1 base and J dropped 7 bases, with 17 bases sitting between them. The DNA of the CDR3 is TGTGCCAGCAGTTTATCCCCCGGGGGGCGTAGAGAGCAGTACTTC. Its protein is CASSLSPGGRREQYF. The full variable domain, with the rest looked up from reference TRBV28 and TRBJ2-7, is DVKVTQSSRYLVKRTGEKVFLECVQDMDHENMFWYRQDPGLGLRLIYFSYDVKMKEKGDIPEGYSVSREKKERFSLILESASTNQTSMYLCASSLSPGGRREQYFGPGTRLTVT.

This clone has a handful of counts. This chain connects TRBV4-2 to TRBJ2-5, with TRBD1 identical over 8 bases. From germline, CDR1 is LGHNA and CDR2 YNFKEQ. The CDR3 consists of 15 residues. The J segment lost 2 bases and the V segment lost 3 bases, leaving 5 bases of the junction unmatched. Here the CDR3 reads CASSQGRDRQETQYF. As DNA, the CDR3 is TGTGCCAGCAGCCAGGGCCGGGACAGGCAAGAGACCCAGTACTTC.

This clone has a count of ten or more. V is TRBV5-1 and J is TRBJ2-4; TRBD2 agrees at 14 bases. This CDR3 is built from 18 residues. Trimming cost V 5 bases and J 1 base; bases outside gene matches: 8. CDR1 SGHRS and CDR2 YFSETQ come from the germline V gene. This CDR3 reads CASRPGLAGDWAKNIQYF. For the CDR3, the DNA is TGCGCCAGCAGACCGGGACTAGCGGGAGATTGGGCCAAAAACATTCAGTACTTC. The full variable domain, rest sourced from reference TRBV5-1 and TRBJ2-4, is KAGVTQTPRYLIKTRGQQVTLSCSPISGHRSVSWYQQTPGQGLQFLFEYFSETQRNKGNFPGRFSGRQFSNSRSEMNVSTLELGDSALYLCASRPGLAGDWAKNIQYFGAGTRLSVL.

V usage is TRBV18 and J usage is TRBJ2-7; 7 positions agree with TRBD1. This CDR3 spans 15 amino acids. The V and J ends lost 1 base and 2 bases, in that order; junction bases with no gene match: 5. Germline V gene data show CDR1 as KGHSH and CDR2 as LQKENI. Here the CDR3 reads CASSPQGAGPYEQYF. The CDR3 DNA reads TGTGCCAGCTCACCACAGGGGGCGGGTCCCTACGAGCAGTACTTC.